One T cell receptor (beta chain) is described in this entry. These data are taken from a study of shared clonotypes between healthy human individuals. Germline V gene data show CDR1 as SNHLY and CDR2 as FYNNEI. The V and J ends lost 5 bases and 0 bases respectively, with 10 bases between them. This CDR3 is built from 14 residues. The repertoire was sequenced with immunoSEQ multiplex PCR; TCRdb's copy has only in-frame clones and lacks some. The sample lists over a million clones; 70% to 80% were seen once. The TCR comes from a man aged 18 to 35 in good health. Some clones in this sample may be carry-over from other donors' samples. This rearrangement joins TRBV2 to TRBJ1-1; tentatively, D is TRBD1 (5 bases). Sequencing was carried out using memory CD4+ T cells from PBMCs. Subset indicated: CD45RA-negative fraction. CDR3 sequence (DNA): TGTGCCAGCAGTATACAGGACGTGAACACTGAAGCTTTCTTT. Amino acids: CASSIQDVNTEAFF.